The clone carrying this T cell receptor (beta chain) was seen only a few times. Its antigen is unidentified. Sample-barcoded 5' priming and a J-beta primer mix drove a second PCR of about 6 to 12 cycles. Every cDNA molecule bore a tag from a template-switch adaptor containing 12 random nucleotides. Each CDR3 protein is one row after TCRdb ran MiXCR on the 5' RACE reads. The sample contains around 670,000 distinct CDR3 sequences, less than 35% of which appear only once. The CDR3 spans 16 residues. Between the trimmed V and J ends, which lost 3 bases and 2 bases, there was a span of 16 bases. The germline gives CDR1 KGHSH, CDR2 LQKENI. This sample stems from a study of blood T cells in healthy people across ages. Findings of the study overall: Diversity of TCR beta per million T cells declined in a roughly linear way with age. Both higher diversity and more naive CD4+ cells marked long-lived donors when set against aged donors. A strong correlation was seen between TCR beta diversity and naive T cell percentage.

This chain joins TRBV18 and TRBJ1-1, with unresolved D. The sequenced sample consisted of blood. This TCR was sampled from a woman of 80 years or more in good health. The CDR3 nucleotides read TGTGCCAGCTCACCCCTTAGGTTGACGGGAAACACTGAAGCTTTCTTT. Protein sequence: CASSPLRLTGNTEAFF. Based on the CDR3 plus reference TRBV18 and TRBJ1-1, the full variable domain is NAGVMQNPRHLVRRRGQEARLRCSPMKGHSHVYWYRQLPEEGLKFMVYLQKENIIDESGMPKERFSAEFPKEGPSILRIQQVVRGDSAAYFCASSPLRLTGNTEAFFGQGTRLTVV.